The 23 T cell receptor beta chains below were found in one sample sequenced in a study of T cell responses to AZD1222 COVID-19 vaccine. Sequencing used immunoSEQ multiplex PCR; TCRdb keeps in-frame clones, though not all of them. The data hold 90,000 to 110,000 clones, with more than 75% observed a single time. The sequencing used peripheral blood, collected on day 0 of AZD1222 vaccination. All receptors derive from an adult in good health.

V and J are TRBV2 and TRBJ1-3; D remains ambiguous. Trimming cost V 6 bases and J 6 bases, with 15 bases left between them. CDR1 and CDR2 from the germline V gene are SNHLY and FYNNEI. There are 14 residues in the CDR3. DNA for the CDR3: TGTGCCAGCAGGGGCGGCCGTCTGGAAAACACCATATATTTT. Protein sequence: CASRGGRLENTIYF.

The chain joins TRBV29-1 to TRBJ2-1; TRBD2 is a possible D gene (6 bases). CDR1 SQVTM and CDR2 ANQGSEA come from the germline V gene. The CDR3 spans 16 residues. The V and J ends lost 0 bases and 3 bases respectively, with 15 bases between them. CDR3 region: CSVEEWGGRGYNEQFF. The CDR3 bases are TGCAGCGTTGAAGAGTGGGGAGGTAGGGGCTACAATGAGCAGTTCTTC.

The chain has TRBV27 and TRBJ2-5, with 9 bases identical to TRBD2. CDR1 MNHEY and CDR2 SMNVEV come from the germline V gene (reference sequence). J was trimmed by 7 bases and V by 3 bases; bases with no gene match: 3. This CDR3 comprises 13 residues. CDR3 loop: CASSLREGRTQYF. CDR3 nucleotide sequence: TGTGCCAGCAGTTTGCGGGAGGGAAGGACCCAGTACTTC.

J is TRBJ1-1 and V is TRBV7-9, with D unresolved. V dropped 1 base and J dropped 1 base, with 4 bases sitting between them. The CDR3 extends over 13 amino acids. Germline loops: CDR1 SEHNR, CDR2 FQNEAQ (reference sequence). The CDR3 protein is CASSLEQNTEAFF. Here the CDR3 DNA reads TGTGCCAGCAGCTTAGAACAGAACACTGAAGCTTTCTTT. Looking up the rest from reference TRBV7-9 and TRBJ1-1 gives the full variable domain: DTGVSQNPRHKITKRGQNVTFRCDPISEHNRLYWYRQTLGQGPEFLTYFQNEAQLEKSRLLSDRFSAERPKGSFSTLEIQRTEQGDSAMYLCASSLEQNTEAFFGQGTRLTVV.

This clone has only one observation. The gene calls are TRBV28 and TRBJ2-5; TRBD2 is a possible D gene (5 bases). CDR1 is MDHEN and CDR2 is SYDVKM in the germline V gene. The CDR3 contains 14 residues. Trimming removed 5 bases from V and 2 bases from J, with 12 bases in between. The CDR3 protein is CASSTGTGQETQYF. DNA of the CDR3: TGTGCCAGCAGTACTGGTACGGGGCAAGAGACCCAGTACTTC.

The rearrangement joins TRBV28 to TRBJ2-1; 11 nucleotides align to TRBD2. CDR3 length: 14 residues. J gave up 4 bases and V 7 bases, and 3 bases lay outside the gene matches. Germline V CDR1 and CDR2: MDHEN, SYDVKM. CDR3 in amino acids: CASTPSGRYNEQFF. The CDR3 DNA reads TGTGCCAGCACCCCTAGCGGGAGGTACAATGAGCAGTTCTTC.

The chain joins TRBV5-1 to TRBJ2-3; 10 positions agree with TRBD2. CDR3 size: 13 residues. Germline V gene sequence: CDR1 SGHRS, CDR2 YFSETQ. The junction had 2 bases not matched to a gene; V was cut back by 7 bases and J by 3 bases. The CDR3 bases are TGCGCCAGCGGACTAGCGGCTACAGATACGCAGTATTTT. Residues: CASGLAATDTQYF.

The chain joins TRBV6-2 or TRBV6-3 to TRBJ1-1; D not certain. This CDR3 region has 11 residues. The V gene's germline CDR1 is MNHEY and CDR2 SVGEGT. Trimming removed 4 bases at V and 5 bases at J, with 5 bases between. CDR3 region: CASSLRTEAFF. For the CDR3, the DNA is TGTGCCAGCAGTTTGAGGACTGAAGCTTTCTTT.

The chain carries TRBV5-1 and TRBJ1-1; weak D call: TRBD1 (5 bases). This CDR3 has 14 residues. The germline CDR1 and CDR2 sequences are SGHRS and YFSETQ. Trimming removed 4 bases at V and 1 base at J, with 11 bases between. The CDR3, as DNA: TGCGCCAGCAGCCCGGGACCTTCGAACACTGAAGCTTTCTTT. This translates into CASSPGPSNTEAFF.

With regard to this clone: It may be a read error: a sequence one base away is much more abundant. This rearrangement joins TRBV6-5 to TRBJ2-7; tentatively, D is TRBD2 (6 bases). V was shortened by 6 bases and J by 3 bases, with 12 bases between the two germline ends. The V gene's germline CDR1 is MNHEY and CDR2 SVGAGI. CDR3 length: 13 amino acids. The CDR3 DNA follows: TGTGCCAGCAGCCGTGGAGGGGTCTACGAGCAGTACTTC. Translated, it gives CASSRGGVYEQYF.

The genes are TRBV2 and TRBJ1-1, with D possibly being TRBD1 (5 bases). The V end was cut by 8 bases, the J end by 4 bases, with 14 bases between. The CDR3 is 13 amino acids. CDR1 and CDR2 (germline): SNHLY, FYNNEI. The CDR3 protein is CASRTGGGTEAFF. Written as DNA, the CDR3 is TGTGCCAGCCGTACGGGGGGAGGCACTGAAGCTTTCTTT.

The CDR3 DNA sequence: TGTGCCAGCAGCCAAGATCTGGGCCACTCCTACGAGCAGTACTTC. Translating it yields CASSQDLGHSYEQYF. This sequence joins TRBV4-2 and TRBJ2-7; D gene uncertain. V was shortened by 0 bases and J by 0 bases, with 9 bases between the two germline ends. The CDR3 contains 15 residues. Germline V CDR1 and CDR2: LGHNA, YNFKEQ.

V usage is TRBV11-2 and J usage is TRBJ2-7; 8 bases map to TRBD2. The trim removed 6 bases at V and 2 bases at J, leaving 9 bases unmatched. Germline assignment: CDR1 SGHAT and CDR2 FQNNGV. The CDR3 extends over 15 amino acids. The DNA of the CDR3 is TGTGCCAGCAGGGGGGGGAGCGGGAGCCCCTACGAGCAGTACTTC. It codes for CASRGGSGSPYEQYF.

The rearrangement uses TRBV28 and TRBJ1-2; perhaps TRBD1 as D (6 bases). The germline CDR1 and CDR2 sequences are MDHEN and SYDVKM. This CDR3 contains 17 residues. V was clipped by 5 bases and J by 5 bases, with 24 bases between them. CDR3 sequence reads: CASSGGGGQSAFYGYTF. CDR3 coding DNA: TGTGCCAGCAGTGGGGGAGGAGGACAGTCCGCGTTTTATGGCTACACCTTC.

The table lists this clone with a count of one. This rearrangement joins TRBV7-9 to TRBJ1-1; a weak D match, TRBD1 (5 bases). From germline, CDR1 is SEHNR and CDR2 FQNEAQ (reference sequence). The CDR3 is 14 amino acids. Trimming removed 2 bases from V and 5 bases from J, with 12 bases in between. The CDR3 DNA reads as TGTGCCAGCAGCTTAAATCAGGGTTCGACTGAAGCTTTCTTT. The encoded protein is CASSLNQGSTEAFF. Complete variable domain (other parts from reference TRBV7-9 and TRBJ1-1): DTGVSQNPRHKITKRGQNVTFRCDPISEHNRLYWYRQTLGQGPEFLTYFQNEAQLEKSRLLSDRFSAERPKGSFSTLEIQRTEQGDSAMYLCASSLNQGSTEAFFGQGTRLTVV.

A remark on this clone: The identical CDR3 is also encoded by other nucleotide sequences in the sample. The chain uses TRBV6-5 and TRBJ1-5; D is uncertain. The CDR3 extends over 13 amino acids. Looked up from germline, CDR1 is MNHEY and CDR2 is SVGAGI. V was cut by 3 bases and J by 3 bases, with 6 bases left in between. This CDR3 is CASSYNSNQPQHF. The CDR3 DNA follows: TGTGCCAGCAGTTATAACTCCAATCAGCCCCAGCATTTT.

The chain combines TRBV5-4 with TRBJ2-7; 7 positions agree with TRBD2. CDR1 is SGHNT, CDR2 YYREEE, per germline (reference sequence). V was pared by 4 bases and J by 4 bases, with 8 bases of the junction left unmatched. The CDR3 is made up of 14 amino acids. CDR3: CASSPSSGSYEQYF. CDR3 DNA: TGTGCCAGCAGCCCAAGTAGCGGGTCTTACGAGCAGTACTTC.

The genes are TRBV3-1 (or the pseudogene TRBV3-2) and TRBJ1-1; D gene uncertain. The ends were cut back, 4 bases at V and 1 base at J, with 13 bases in the middle. This CDR3 is 15 amino acids long. Germline loops: CDR1 LGHDT, CDR2 YNNKEL (reference sequence). CDR3 amino acids: CASSLRRRANTEAFF. For the CDR3, the DNA is TGTGCCAGCAGCCTTCGTCGACGGGCGAACACTGAAGCTTTCTTT.

The V call is TRBV29-1, the J call TRBJ2-3; 7 bases agree with TRBD1. CDR1 is SQVTM and CDR2 is ANQGSEA in the germline V gene. The CDR3 runs 12 residues. Losses at the gene ends were 7 bases for V and 4 bases for J; bases not matched to a gene: 5. As DNA, the CDR3 is TGCAGCGCTAACAGGGGCGCAGATACGCAGTATTTT. This sequence encodes CSANRGADTQYF.

As DNA, the CDR3 is TGCGCCAGCAGCTGGGACACCAACTATGGCTACACCTTC. It is translated as CASSWDTNYGYTF. The chain is built from TRBV5-1 and TRBJ1-2; TRBD1 might be the D (6 bases). The V and J ends lost 3 bases and 2 bases respectively, with 8 bases between them. There are 13 residues in the CDR3. The V gene's germline CDR1 is SGHRS and CDR2 YFSETQ.

This chain connects TRBV4-2 to TRBJ2-3, with D unclear. The CDR3 sequence is 15 residues long. V shed 0 bases and J shed 2 bases, with 9 bases lying between them. Germline loops: CDR1 LGHNA, CDR2 YNFKEQ. The CDR3 coding sequence is TGTGCCAGCAGCCAAGAGAGTGGGGTCACAGATACGCAGTATTTT. Translated, it gives CASSQESGVTDTQYF.

V is TRBV3-1 (or the pseudogene TRBV3-2) and J is TRBJ1-2, with D possibly TRBD1 on 5 matching bases. In germline, CDR1 is LGHDT, CDR2 YNNKEL (reference sequence). This CDR3 contains 18 residues. V was trimmed by 7 bases and J by 4 bases, leaving 28 bases between them. This CDR3 is CASTPVLLLGEFSYGYTF. In DNA, the CDR3 is TGTGCCAGCACCCCAGTCCTTCTTTTAGGGGAGTTTAGCTATGGCTACACCTTC.

The V gene is TRBV6-5, the J gene TRBJ1-2; a possible D gene is TRBD1 (6 bases). V was shortened by 2 bases and J by 1 base, with 8 bases between the two germline ends. The CDR3 is 14 amino acids. The germline V gene encodes CDR1 MNHEY and CDR2 SVGAGI. CDR3 loop: CASSYGTNNYGYTF. In DNA, the CDR3 is TGTGCCAGCAGTTACGGGACAAATAACTATGGCTACACCTTC.